This TCR beta chain was documented in a study of cytomegalovirus exposure and HLA in healthy donors. About the research overall: Approximately 83 million unique TCRs from HLA-typed donors were held in an early data release.

Concerning this clone: Its antigen remains unknown.

13 Jbeta primers and 60 Vbeta primers were used for the PCR. Repertoires were generated with immunoSEQ multiplex PCR, while TCRdb's copy carries only in-frame clones and drops some. The sample has roughly 230,000 clones, around 84% seen once. V was trimmed by 3 bases and J by 3 bases, leaving 12 bases between them. CDR3 length equals 14 residues. The germline V gene encodes CDR1 SGHTA and CDR2 FQGNSA. The study, taken as a whole, reports: TCR beta V- and J-gene trimming was later associated with a missense DCLRE1C variant. Among TCR sequences, most were rare, though some public TCRs appeared in many donors. In an earlier analysis, most TCR beta V segments were productive about 90% or about 30% of the time.

This clonotype originated in a girl aged 2 to 10 in good health and CMV-seronegative. The rearrangement uses TRBV7-2 and TRBJ2-7; possible D gene TRBD1, 5 bases. Sequenced: PBMCs. In DNA form, the CDR3 reads TGTGCCAGCAGCTTTGACAGTAACCGCTACGAGCAGTACTTC. This gives the protein CASSFDSNRYEQYF.